The clone carrying this T cell receptor (beta chain) was seen once. The antigen is not known. A much larger clonotype is one base distant, so this may be a read error. It was from 20,000 to 1,000,000 sorted cells, with 10%, 30% or 50% RNA, that naive CD8 libraries came. Naive CD8 T cells were sorted, and the gate applied was CD8+CD4-CCR7+CD45RA+. The V gene's germline CDR1 is SNHLY and CDR2 FYNNEI. V dropped 6 bases and J dropped 1; count of bases not matched to a gene: 9. The CDR3 runs to 16 residues. These data originate in a study of molecular identifiers for immune sequencing clone quantification. Study conclusions and caveats: Jurkat TCR RNA spiked in from one cell (amid over 850,000 naive cells) was reportedly detectable.

TCRdb re-called the PCR reads with MiXCR, one entry per CDR3 protein. The data contain about 330,000 distinct CDR3 sequences, roughly 24% of them singletons. V gene TRBV2 combines with J gene TRBJ2-3; 8 bases map to TRBD2. This receptor was identified in a human donor in good health. Some libraries in this study had Jurkat cell RNA spiked in. Sequencing was performed on naive CD8+ T cells from blood, with Jurkat cell RNA spiked in. Noted subset: FACS-sorted CD8+CD4-CCR7+CD45RA+ naive T cells. CDR3 in amino acids: CASSEIGTRGTDTQYF. The CDR3 DNA reads TGTGCCAGCAGCGAGATAGGGACTAGAGGCACAGATACGCAGTATTTT. The variable domain in full, completed from reference TRBV2 and TRBJ2-3, reads EPEVTQTPSHQVTQMGQEVILRCVPISNHLYFYWYRQILGQKVEFLVSFYNNEISEKSEIFDDQFSVERPDGSNFTLKIRSTKLEDSAMYFCASSEIGTRGTDTQYFGPGTRLTVL.